The T cell receptor (beta chain) under discussion was sequenced for a study of Graves' ophthalmopathy and Graves' hyperthyroidism. The authors amplified TCR beta CDR3 regions from RNA transcripts. HTBI primers were used in a first-round RT-PCR, which preceded a second-round multiplex PCR. TCRdb analysed the multiplex PCR reads with MiXCR anew, one entry per CDR3 protein. The sample carries 200,000 to 250,000 distinct CDR3 sequences, under 25% recorded once. V lost 5 bases and J lost 1, with 14 bases in between. This CDR3 is 15 amino acids long. Notes on the study in general: Ophthalmopathy progression was predicted with 70.59% sensitivity and approximately 72% specificity.

Clinical symptoms, serum thyroxine, TRAb, thyroid ultrasound and orbital computed tomography were relied on for diagnosis. This clonotype was found many times. Its cognate antigen is unknown. The chain combines TRBV12-3 or TRBV12-4 with TRBJ1-1; perhaps TRBD1 as D (5 bases). The specimen sequenced was peripheral blood. The clonotype comes from a woman between 50 and 59 years old with Graves' ophthalmopathy. The CDR3 loop is CASSRRGSKNTEAFF. The CDR3 nucleotides read TGTGCCAGCAGTCGTAGGGGATCAAAGAACACTGAAGCTTTCTTT.